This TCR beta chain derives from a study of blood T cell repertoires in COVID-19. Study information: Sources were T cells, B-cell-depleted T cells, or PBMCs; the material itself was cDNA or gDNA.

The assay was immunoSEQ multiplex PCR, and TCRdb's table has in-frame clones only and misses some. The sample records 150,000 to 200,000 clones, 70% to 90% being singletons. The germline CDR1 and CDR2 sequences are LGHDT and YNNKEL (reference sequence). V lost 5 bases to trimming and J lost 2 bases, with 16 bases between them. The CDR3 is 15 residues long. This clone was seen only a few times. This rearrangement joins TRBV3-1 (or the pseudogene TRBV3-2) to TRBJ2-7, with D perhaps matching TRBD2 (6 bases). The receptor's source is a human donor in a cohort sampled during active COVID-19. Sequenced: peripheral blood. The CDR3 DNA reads TGTGCCAGCAGCGGTGCCAGCGGGCCCACCTACGAGCAGTACTTC. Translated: CASSGASGPTYEQYF.